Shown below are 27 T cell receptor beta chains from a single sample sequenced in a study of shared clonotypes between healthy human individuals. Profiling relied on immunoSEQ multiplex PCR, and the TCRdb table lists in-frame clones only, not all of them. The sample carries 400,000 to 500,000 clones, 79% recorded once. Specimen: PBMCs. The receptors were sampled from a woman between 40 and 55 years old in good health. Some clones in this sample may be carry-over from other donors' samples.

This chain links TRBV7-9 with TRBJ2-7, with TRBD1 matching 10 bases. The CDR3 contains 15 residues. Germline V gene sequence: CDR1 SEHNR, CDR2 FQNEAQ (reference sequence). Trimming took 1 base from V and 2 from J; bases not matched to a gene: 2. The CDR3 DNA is TGTGCCAGCAGCTTAGGGGACAGGGGCACCTACGAGCAGTACTTC. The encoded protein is CASSLGDRGTYEQYF.

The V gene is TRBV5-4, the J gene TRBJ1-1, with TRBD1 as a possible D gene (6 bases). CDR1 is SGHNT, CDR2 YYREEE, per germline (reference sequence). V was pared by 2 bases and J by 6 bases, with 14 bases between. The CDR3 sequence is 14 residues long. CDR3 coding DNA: TGTGCCAGCAGCTTTGGGGGGCGGGGTGCTGAAGCTTTCTTT. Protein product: CASSFGGRGAEAFF.

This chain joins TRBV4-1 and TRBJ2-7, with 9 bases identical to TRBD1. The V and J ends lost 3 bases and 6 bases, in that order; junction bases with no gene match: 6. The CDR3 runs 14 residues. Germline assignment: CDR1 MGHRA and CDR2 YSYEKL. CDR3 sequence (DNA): TGCGCCAGCAGCCACCGGGACAGGGCTCGCGAGCAGTACTTC. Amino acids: CASSHRDRAREQYF.

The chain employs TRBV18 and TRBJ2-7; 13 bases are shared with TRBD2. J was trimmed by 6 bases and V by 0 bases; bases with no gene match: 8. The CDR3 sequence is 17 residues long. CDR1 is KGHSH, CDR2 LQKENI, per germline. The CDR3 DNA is TGTGCCAGCTCACCACCCTACTCGGGACTAGCGGGACCCGAGCAGTACTTC. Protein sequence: CASSPPYSGLAGPEQYF.

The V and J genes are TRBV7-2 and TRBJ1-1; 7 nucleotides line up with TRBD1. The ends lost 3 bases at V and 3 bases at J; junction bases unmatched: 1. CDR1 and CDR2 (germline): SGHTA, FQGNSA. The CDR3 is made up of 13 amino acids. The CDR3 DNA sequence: TGTGCCAGCAGCTTCACAGGGGACACTGAAGCTTTCTTT. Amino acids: CASSFTGDTEAFF.

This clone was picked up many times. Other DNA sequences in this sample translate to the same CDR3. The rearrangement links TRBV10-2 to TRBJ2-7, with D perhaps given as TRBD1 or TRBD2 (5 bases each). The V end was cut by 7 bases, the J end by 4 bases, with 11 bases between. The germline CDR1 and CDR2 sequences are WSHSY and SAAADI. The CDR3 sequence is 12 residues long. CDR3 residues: CASTEGLYEQYF. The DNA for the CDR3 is TGCGCCAGCACCGAGGGGTTGTACGAGCAGTACTTC.

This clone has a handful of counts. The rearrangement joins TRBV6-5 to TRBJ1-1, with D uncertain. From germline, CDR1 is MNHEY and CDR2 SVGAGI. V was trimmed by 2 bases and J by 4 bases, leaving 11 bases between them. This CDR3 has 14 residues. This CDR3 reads CASSYVPGFTEAFF. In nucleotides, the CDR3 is TGTGCCAGCAGTTACGTTCCGGGGTTCACTGAAGCTTTCTTT.

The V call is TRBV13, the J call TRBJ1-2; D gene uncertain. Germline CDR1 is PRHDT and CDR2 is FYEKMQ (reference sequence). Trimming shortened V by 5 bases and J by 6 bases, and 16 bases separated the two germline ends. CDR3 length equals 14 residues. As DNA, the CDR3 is TGTGCCAGCAGCCCGAGGAGCCCTGGCCATGGCTACACCTTC. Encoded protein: CASSPRSPGHGYTF. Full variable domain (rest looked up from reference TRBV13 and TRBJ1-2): AAGVIQSPRHLIKEKRETATLKCYPIPRHDTVYWYQQGPGQDPQFLISFYEKMQSDKGSIPDRFSAQQFSDYHSELNMSSLELGDSALYFCASSPRSPGHGYTFGSGTRLTVV.

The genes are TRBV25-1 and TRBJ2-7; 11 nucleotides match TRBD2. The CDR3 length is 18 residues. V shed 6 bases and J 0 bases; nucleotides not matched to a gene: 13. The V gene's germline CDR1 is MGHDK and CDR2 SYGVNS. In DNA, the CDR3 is TGTGCCAGCAGCAATACCCCATCGACTAGCGGGATCTCCTACGAGCAGTACTTC. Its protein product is CASSNTPSTSGISYEQYF.

The CDR3 DNA follows: TGCGCCAGCAGCTTGGTCTCGGGGGCCGCGGAGACCCAGTACTTC. It is translated as CASSLVSGAAETQYF. This sequence joins TRBV5-1 and TRBJ2-5; D tentatively fits TRBD1 or TRBD2 (6 bases each). The CDR3 loop spans 15 amino acids. V was cut by 0 bases and J by 5 bases, with 14 bases left in between. Germline CDR1 is SGHRS and CDR2 is YFSETQ.

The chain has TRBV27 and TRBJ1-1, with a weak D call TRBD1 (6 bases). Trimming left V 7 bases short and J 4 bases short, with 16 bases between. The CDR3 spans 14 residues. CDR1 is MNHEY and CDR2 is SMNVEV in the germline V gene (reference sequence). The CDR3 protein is CASKRGGSSTEAFF. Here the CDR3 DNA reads TGTGCCAGCAAGAGGGGGGGCTCTTCCACTGAAGCTTTCTTT.

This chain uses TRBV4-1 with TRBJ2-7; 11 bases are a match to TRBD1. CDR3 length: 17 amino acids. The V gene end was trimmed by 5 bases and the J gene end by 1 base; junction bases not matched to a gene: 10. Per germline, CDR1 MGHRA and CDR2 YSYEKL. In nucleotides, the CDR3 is TGCGCCAGCAGCTCAATCTTCCGGGACAGGGGGTCCTACGAGCAGTACTTC. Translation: CASSSIFRDRGSYEQYF.

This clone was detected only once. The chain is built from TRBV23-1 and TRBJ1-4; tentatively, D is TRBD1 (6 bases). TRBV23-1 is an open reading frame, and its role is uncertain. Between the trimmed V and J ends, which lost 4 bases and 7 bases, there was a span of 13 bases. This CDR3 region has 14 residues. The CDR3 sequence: CASSRSGGLEKLFF. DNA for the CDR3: TGCGCCAGCAGTCGCAGCGGGGGGCTTGAAAAACTGTTTTTT.

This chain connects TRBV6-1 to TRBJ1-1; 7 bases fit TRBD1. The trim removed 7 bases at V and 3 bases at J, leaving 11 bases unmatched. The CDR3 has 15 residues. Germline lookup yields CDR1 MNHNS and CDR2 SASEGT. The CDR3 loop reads CASKTGPNIYTEAFF. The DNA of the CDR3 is TGTGCCAGCAAGACAGGGCCCAATATCTACACTGAAGCTTTCTTT.

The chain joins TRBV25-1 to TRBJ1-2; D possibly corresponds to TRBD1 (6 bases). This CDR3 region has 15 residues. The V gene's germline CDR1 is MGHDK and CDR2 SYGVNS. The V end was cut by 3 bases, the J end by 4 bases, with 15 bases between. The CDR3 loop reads CASSDSRGSPYGYTF. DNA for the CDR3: TGTGCCAGCAGTGATAGTAGGGGGTCCCCCTATGGCTACACCTTC.

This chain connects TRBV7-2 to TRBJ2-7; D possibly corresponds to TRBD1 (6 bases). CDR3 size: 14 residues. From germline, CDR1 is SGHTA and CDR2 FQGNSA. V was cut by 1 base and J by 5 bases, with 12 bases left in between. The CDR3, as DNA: TGTGCCAGCAGCTTAGATCACAGGGCCAACGAGCAGTACTTC. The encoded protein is CASSLDHRANEQYF.

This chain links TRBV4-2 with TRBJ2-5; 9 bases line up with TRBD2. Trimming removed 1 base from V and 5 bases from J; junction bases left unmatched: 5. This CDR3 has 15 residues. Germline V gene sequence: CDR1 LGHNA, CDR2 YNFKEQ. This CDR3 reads CASSQGLAEGETQYF. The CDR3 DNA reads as TGTGCCAGCAGCCAAGGACTAGCGGAGGGGGAGACCCAGTACTTC.

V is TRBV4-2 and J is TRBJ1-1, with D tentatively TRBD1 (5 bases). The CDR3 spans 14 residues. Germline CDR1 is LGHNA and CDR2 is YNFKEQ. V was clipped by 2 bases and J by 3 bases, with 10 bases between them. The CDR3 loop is CASSQLGGYTEAFF. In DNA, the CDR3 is TGTGCCAGCAGCCAACTGGGGGGTTACACTGAAGCTTTCTTT.

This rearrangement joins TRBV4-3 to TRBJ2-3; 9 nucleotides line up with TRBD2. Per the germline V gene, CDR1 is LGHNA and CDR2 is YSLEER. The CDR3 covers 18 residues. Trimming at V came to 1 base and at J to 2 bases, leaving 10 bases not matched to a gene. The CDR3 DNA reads TGCGCCAGCAGCCAAGGGCGGCGGGAGGGAGGGAACACAGATACGCAGTATTTT. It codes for CASSQGRREGGNTDTQYF.

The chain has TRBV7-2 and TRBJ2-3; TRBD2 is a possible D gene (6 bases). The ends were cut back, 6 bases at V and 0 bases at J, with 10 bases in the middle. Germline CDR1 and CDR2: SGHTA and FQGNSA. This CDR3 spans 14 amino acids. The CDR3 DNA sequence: TGTGCCAGCAGGGGGGGTGCTAGCACAGATACGCAGTATTTT. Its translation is CASRGGASTDTQYF.

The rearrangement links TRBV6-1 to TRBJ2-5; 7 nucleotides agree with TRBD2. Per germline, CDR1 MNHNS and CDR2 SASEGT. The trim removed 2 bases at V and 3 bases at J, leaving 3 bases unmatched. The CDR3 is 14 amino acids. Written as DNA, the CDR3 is TGTGCCAGCAGTGAATATGCGGGAGAAGAGACCCAGTACTTC. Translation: CASSEYAGEETQYF.

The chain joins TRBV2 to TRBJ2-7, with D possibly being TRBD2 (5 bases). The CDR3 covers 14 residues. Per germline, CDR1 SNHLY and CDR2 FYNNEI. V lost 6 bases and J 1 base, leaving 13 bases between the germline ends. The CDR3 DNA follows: TGTGCCAGCAGGGCCTCTGGGAGTTCCTACGAGCAGTACTTC. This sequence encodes CASRASGSSYEQYF.

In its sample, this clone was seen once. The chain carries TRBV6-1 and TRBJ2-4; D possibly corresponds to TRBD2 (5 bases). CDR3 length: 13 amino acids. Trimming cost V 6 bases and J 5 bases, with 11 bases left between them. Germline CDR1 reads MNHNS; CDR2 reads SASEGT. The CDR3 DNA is TGTGCCAGCAGAGGACTGGGCCAAAACATTCAGTACTTC. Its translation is CASRGLGQNIQYF.

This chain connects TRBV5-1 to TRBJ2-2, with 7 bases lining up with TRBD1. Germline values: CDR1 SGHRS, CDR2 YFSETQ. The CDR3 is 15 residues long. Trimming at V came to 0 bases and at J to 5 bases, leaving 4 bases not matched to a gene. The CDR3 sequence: CASSLVGGETGELFF. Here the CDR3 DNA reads TGCGCCAGCAGCTTGGTAGGGGGCGAGACCGGGGAGCTGTTTTTT.

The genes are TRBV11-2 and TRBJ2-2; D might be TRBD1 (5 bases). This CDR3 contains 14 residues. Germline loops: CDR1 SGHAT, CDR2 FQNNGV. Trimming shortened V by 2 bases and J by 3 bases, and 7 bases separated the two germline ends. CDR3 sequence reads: CASSLSGYTGELFF. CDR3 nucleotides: TGTGCCAGCAGCTTATCAGGGTACACCGGGGAGCTGTTTTTT.

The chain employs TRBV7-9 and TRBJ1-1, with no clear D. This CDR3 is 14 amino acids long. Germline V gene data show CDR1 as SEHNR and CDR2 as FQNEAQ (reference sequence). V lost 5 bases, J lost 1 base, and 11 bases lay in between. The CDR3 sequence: CASSPRTENTEAFF. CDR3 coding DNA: TGTGCCAGCAGCCCTAGGACCGAGAACACTGAAGCTTTCTTT.

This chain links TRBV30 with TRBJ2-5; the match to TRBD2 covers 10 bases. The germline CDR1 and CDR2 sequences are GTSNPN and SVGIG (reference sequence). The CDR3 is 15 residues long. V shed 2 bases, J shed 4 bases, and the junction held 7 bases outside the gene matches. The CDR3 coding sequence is TGTGCCTGGAGTCGGCTAGCGGGGGACGGAGAGACCCAGTACTTC. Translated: CAWSRLAGDGETQYF. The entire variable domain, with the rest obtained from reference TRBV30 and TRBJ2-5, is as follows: SQTIHQWPATLVQPVGSPLSLECTVEGTSNPNLYWYRQAAGRGLQLLFYSVGIGQISSEVPQNLSASRPQDRQFILSSKKLLLSDSGFYLCAWSRLAGDGETQYFGPGTRLLVL.